The entry below describes one T cell receptor (beta chain). This record comes from a study of cytotoxic CD8 clonotypes in ibrutinib-treated CLL. Germline assignment: CDR1 SEHNR and CDR2 FQNEAQ (reference sequence). The CDR3 is 14 amino acids. Trimming took 5 bases from V and 3 from J, leaving 13 bases between them. Generated by immunoSEQ multiplex PCR, the TCRdb table keeps only in-frame clones and is missing some. Of under 150,000 clones in the sample, more than 85% were seen once. Sequenced material: PBMCs, taken after 12 months of ibrutinib treatment. The chain combines TRBV7-9 with TRBJ1-1; the D gene is possibly TRBD1 (5 bases). The sequence came from a human donor with chronic lymphocytic leukemia. The DNA for the CDR3 is TGTGCCAGCAGCCTAACCAGGGAGGACACTGAAGCTTTCTTT. It codes for CASSLTREDTEAFF.